This T cell receptor beta chain stems from a study of blood T cell repertoires in COVID-19. Clones were sequenced by immunoSEQ multiplex PCR, and TCRdb holds only the in-frame ones, with some missing. The sample carries about 220,000 clones, around four fifths recorded once. The CDR3 runs 16 residues. V lost 5 bases to trimming and J lost 0 bases; unmatched junction nucleotides: 7. Germline CDR1 reads SGHVS; CDR2 reads FNYEAQ. Sequencing was carried out using peripheral blood. This sequence originates from a woman in her sixties who had recovered from COVID-19. The chain recombines TRBV7-6 with TRBJ2-7; 10 nucleotides agree with TRBD2. Written as DNA, the CDR3 is TGTGCCAGCAGCCCGCTAGCGGGGGCCGTCTCCTACGAGCAGTACTTC. Translating gives CASSPLAGAVSYEQYF.